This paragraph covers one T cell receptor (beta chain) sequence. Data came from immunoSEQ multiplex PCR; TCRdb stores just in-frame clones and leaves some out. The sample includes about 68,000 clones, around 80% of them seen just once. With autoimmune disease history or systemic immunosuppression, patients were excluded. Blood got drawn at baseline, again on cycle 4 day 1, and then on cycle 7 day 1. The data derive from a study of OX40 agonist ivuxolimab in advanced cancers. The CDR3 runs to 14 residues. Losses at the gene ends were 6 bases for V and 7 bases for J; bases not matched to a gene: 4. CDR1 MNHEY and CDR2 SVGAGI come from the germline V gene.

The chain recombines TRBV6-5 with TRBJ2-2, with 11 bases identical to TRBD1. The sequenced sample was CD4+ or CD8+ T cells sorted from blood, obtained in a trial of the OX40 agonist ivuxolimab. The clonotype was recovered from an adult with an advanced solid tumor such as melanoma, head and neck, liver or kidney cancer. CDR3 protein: CASRGQGAGGELFF. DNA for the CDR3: TGTGCCAGCAGAGGACAGGGGGCTGGCGGGGAGCTGTTTTTT.